The 3 T cell receptor beta chains below were found in one sample sequenced in a study of blood T cells in healthy people across ages. The use of a sample-barcoded 5' primer and a J-beta primer mix characterized a second PCR of about 7 to 12 cycles. Via MiXCR, TCRdb re-called the 5' RACE reads, giving one row per CDR3 protein. Seen here are roughly 1,500,000 distinct CDR3 sequences, 35% to 45% observed once, and the top ten hold 7.9%. The sequenced sample was blood. The receptors were sampled from a woman aged 18 to 35 in good health.

The chain combines TRBV2 with TRBJ2-7; D unclear. Per the germline V gene, CDR1 is SNHLY and CDR2 is FYNNEI. The V end lost 4 bases, the J end lost 3 bases, and 10 bases lay between the germline ends. This CDR3 region has 13 residues. The CDR3 DNA reads as TGTGCCAGCAGTGGAGCTACCGACTACGAGCAGTACTTC. Its protein product is CASSGATDYEQYF.

The rearrangement links TRBV6-1 to TRBJ2-2, with D tentatively TRBD1 (6 bases). Germline V lookup: CDR1 MNHNS, CDR2 SASEGT. V was trimmed by 7 bases and J by 1 base, leaving 16 bases between them. This CDR3 has 16 residues. The CDR3 nucleotides read TGTGCCAGCACTCCCCAGGGGCCGGGGAACACCGGGGAGCTGTTTTTT. The encoded protein is CASTPQGPGNTGELFF.

The chain joins TRBV24-1 to TRBJ1-2; 7 bases match TRBD1. CDR1 and CDR2 from the germline V gene are KGHDR and SFDVKD. The CDR3 sequence is 14 residues long. V shed 4 bases and J 5 bases; nucleotides not matched to a gene: 6. CDR3 sequence: CATSDPGQQYGYTF. For the CDR3, the DNA is TGTGCCACCAGTGACCCGGGACAGCAATATGGCTACACCTTC.